This T cell receptor (beta chain) is drawn from a study of T cell responses to AZD1222 COVID-19 vaccine. A word on this clone: Its antigen remains unknown.

V lost 4 bases and J 11 bases, leaving 24 bases between the germline ends. This CDR3 contains 15 residues. CDR1 SGHDT and CDR2 YYEEEE come from the germline V gene. Study findings and constraints: Donors in the cohort were predominantly white British and more often female, and clonal diversity was possibly underestimated. After the peak T cell response, and only then, were repertoires sampled. Spike-wide coverage was observed for vaccine-associated CD4 TCRs, with dominant responses at 160-218 and 743-854.

Second-dose schedules of about 4 or about 12 weeks were combined. Produced via immunoSEQ multiplex PCR; TCRdb's table is partial and in-frame only. The sample carries about 170,000 clones, roughly 87% recorded once. Source: peripheral blood, taken 28 days after the second AZD1222 dose. The V and J genes are TRBV5-6 and TRBJ2-5; the D gene is possibly TRBD1 (6 bases). The TCR sequence derives from an adult who received the AZD1222 COVID-19 vaccine. In DNA form, the CDR3 reads TGTGCCAGCAGCAACGTGGGCGAACCCAGGGGTGGGCAGTACTTC. It specifies CASSNVGEPRGGQYF.